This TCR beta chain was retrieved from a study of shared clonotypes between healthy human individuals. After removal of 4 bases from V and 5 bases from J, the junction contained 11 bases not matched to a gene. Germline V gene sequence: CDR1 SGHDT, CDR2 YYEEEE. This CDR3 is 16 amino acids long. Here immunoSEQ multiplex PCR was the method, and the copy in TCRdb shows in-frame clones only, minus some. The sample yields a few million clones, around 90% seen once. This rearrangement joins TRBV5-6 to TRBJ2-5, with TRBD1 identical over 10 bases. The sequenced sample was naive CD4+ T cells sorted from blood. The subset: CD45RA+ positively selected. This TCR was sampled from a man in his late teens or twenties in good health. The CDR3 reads CASSPEGQGPGETQYF. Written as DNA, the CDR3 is TGTGCCAGCAGCCCGGAGGGACAGGGGCCCGGGGAGACCCAGTACTTC.